The source of this T cell receptor beta chain is a study of blood T cell repertoires in COVID-19. Study-wide background: COVID-19 samples collected from the United States, Italy and Spain covered acute and convalescent phases. PBMCs, B-cell-depleted T cells, or T cells were the source of the cDNA or gDNA that made up the material.

The CDR3 spans 18 residues. This clone turned up a few times. Authors' data handling: Amplification from reference gene primers served as the basis for estimated nucleated cell counts. Assay: immunoSEQ multiplex PCR; the TCRdb copy retains only in-frame clones and omits some. D and trimming come from the DNA, and the V and J calls and clone size come from that table. The sample consists of tens of thousands of clones, roughly 80% of them appearing once. The receptor was derived from a human donor in a cohort sampled during active or convalescent COVID-19. The chain links TRBV21-1 to TRBJ2-7; the table's TRBD1 call for D was not verified on the DNA. TRBV21-1 is reported as a pseudogene. The sample taken for sequencing was peripheral blood. The CDR3 spells CASSRPRRQGADEYEQYF. In DNA, the CDR3 is TGTGCCAGCAGCAGACCCCGCAGACAGGGGGCGGACGAGTACGAGCAGTACTTC.